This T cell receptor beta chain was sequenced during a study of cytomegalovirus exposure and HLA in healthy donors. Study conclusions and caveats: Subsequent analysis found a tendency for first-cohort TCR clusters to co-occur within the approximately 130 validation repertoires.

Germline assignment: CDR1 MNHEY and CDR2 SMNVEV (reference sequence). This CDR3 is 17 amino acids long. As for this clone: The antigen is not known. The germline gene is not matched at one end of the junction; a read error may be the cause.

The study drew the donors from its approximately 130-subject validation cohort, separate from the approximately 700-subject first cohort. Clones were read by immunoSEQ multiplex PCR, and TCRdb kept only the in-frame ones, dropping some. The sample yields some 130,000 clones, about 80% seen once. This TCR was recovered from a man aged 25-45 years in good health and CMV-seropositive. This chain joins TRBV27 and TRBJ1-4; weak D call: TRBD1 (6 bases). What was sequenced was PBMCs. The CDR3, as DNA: TGTGCCAGCAGTTCCAAAGGCAACAGGGCAACAAATGAAAAACTGTTTTTT. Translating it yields CASSSKGNRATNEKLFF. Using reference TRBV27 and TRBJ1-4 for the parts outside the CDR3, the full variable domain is EAQVTQNPRYLITVTGKKLTVTCSQNMNHEYMSWYRQDPGLGLRQIYYSMNVEVTDKGDVPEGYKVSRKEKRNFPLILESPSPNQTSLYFCASSSKGNRATNEKLFFGSGTQLSVL.